The 25 T cell receptor beta chains reported below all come from one sample, sequenced in a study of regulatory dendritic cells for organ transplantation. Sequencing used immunoSEQ multiplex PCR; TCRdb keeps in-frame clones, though not all of them. The sample includes 25,000 to 35,000 clones, roughly 84% seen only once; the top ten take approximately 0.39%. The specimen sequenced was naive CD8+ T cells from blood. As for subset: CD45RA+ naive T cells. These TCRs come from a human donor in good health.

The rearrangement joins TRBV4-1 to TRBJ1-5; 9 bases map to TRBD1. Germline CDR1 and CDR2: MGHRA and YSYEKL. The CDR3 is made up of 14 amino acids. V was clipped by 1 base and J by 7 bases; unmatched bases: 2. For the CDR3, the DNA is TGCGCCAGCAGCCAAGGACAGGGGGACCAGCCCCAGCATTTT. Encoded protein: CASSQGQGDQPQHF.

V is TRBV14 and J is TRBJ2-7; 9 bases align to TRBD1. The V gene end was trimmed by 1 base and the J gene end by 3 bases; junction bases not matched to a gene: 4. The CDR3 length is 15 residues. Per germline, CDR1 SGHDN and CDR2 FVKESK. In nucleotides, the CDR3 is TGTGCCAGCAGCCAAGCACTGGGACAGGGCTACGAGCAGTACTTC. It encodes CASSQALGQGYEQYF.

The chain is built from TRBV6-5 and TRBJ2-3; TRBD2 might be the D (6 bases). The V gene lost 6 bases and the J gene lost 2 bases, with 12 bases spanning the gap. CDR3 size: 14 residues. Germline-derived CDR1 and CDR2 are MNHEY and SVGAGI. In DNA, the CDR3 is TGTGCCAGCAGCCATGGAGGGTACACAGATACGCAGTATTTT. This translates into CASSHGGYTDTQYF.

The V and J genes are TRBV11-1 and TRBJ2-5; D call uncertain. Germline CDR1 reads SGHAT; CDR2 reads FQDESV (reference sequence). CDR3 size: 17 residues. V lost 1 base and J lost 2, with 17 bases in between. CDR3 DNA: TGTGCCAGCAGCTTAGAGGCGACAAGTTGGCAGCAAGAGACCCAGTACTTC. Protein product: CASSLEATSWQQETQYF.

CDR3 DNA: TGTGCCAGCAGCCAATTCTCTGGGGCCAACGTCCTGACTTTC. Translated: CASSQFSGANVLTF. The chain recombines TRBV6-5 with TRBJ2-6; D gene ambiguous. Germline values: CDR1 MNHEY, CDR2 SVGAGI. The CDR3 consists of 14 residues. Trimming took 6 bases from V and 0 from J, leaving 6 bases between them.

The V call is TRBV4-1, the J call TRBJ2-2; 7 bases are shared with TRBD1. The trim removed 5 bases at V and 2 bases at J, leaving 5 bases unmatched. The CDR3 is 15 residues long. Germline V gene data show CDR1 as MGHRA and CDR2 as YSYEKL. CDR3 in amino acids: CASSTGALNTGELFF. CDR3 bases: TGCGCCAGCAGCACAGGGGCCCTAAACACCGGGGAGCTGTTTTTT.

V usage is TRBV6-6 and J usage is TRBJ2-1, with D tentatively TRBD2 (5 bases). This CDR3 is 16 amino acids long. CDR1 is MNHNY and CDR2 is SVGAGI in the germline V gene (reference sequence). V was trimmed by 8 bases and J by 0 bases, leaving 17 bases between them. This chain's CDR3 is CASLFGTGSSYNEQFF. The CDR3 DNA follows: TGTGCCAGCCTATTTGGAACGGGAAGCTCCTACAATGAGCAGTTCTTC.

This clone was counted only a few times. The V call is TRBV19, the J call TRBJ2-7; D perhaps matches TRBD2 (5 bases). This CDR3 has 14 residues. Trimming took off 3 bases at V and 0 bases at J, with 9 bases between the two ends. Germline V CDR1 and CDR2: LNHDA, SQIVND (reference sequence). The CDR3 DNA follows: TGTGCCAGTAGTATTGTGGGGAGCTCCTACGAGCAGTACTTC. Translation: CASSIVGSSYEQYF.

This chain connects TRBV19 to TRBJ1-1; 9 nucleotides align to TRBD1. Germline V gene data show CDR1 as LNHDA and CDR2 as SQIVND (reference sequence). CDR3 length equals 15 residues. Trimming took 5 bases from V and 3 from J; bases not matched to a gene: 7. Written as DNA, the CDR3 is TGTGCCAGTAGTGCAAACAGGGGGCGGGACACTGAAGCTTTCTTT. Protein product: CASSANRGRDTEAFF.

This clone was seen a few times. The chain recombines TRBV7-9 with TRBJ1-2; 10 nucleotides agree with TRBD1. With V trimmed by 5 bases and J by 6 bases, 9 bases remained unmatched. Per germline, CDR1 SEHNR and CDR2 FQNEAQ (reference sequence). There are 15 residues in the CDR3. The CDR3 sequence is CASSPGQGLKDGYTF. The CDR3 DNA reads TGTGCCAGCAGCCCGGGACAGGGGCTTAAGGATGGCTACACCTTC.

Only one count was recorded for this clone. The J gene is TRBJ2-5, the V gene TRBV4-1, with D perhaps matching TRBD2 (5 bases). CDR3 length equals 15 residues. CDR1 and CDR2 from the germline V gene are MGHRA and YSYEKL. The ends were cut back, 1 base at V and 10 bases at J, with 19 bases in the middle. CDR3 loop: CASSQGQQVPEGQYF. The CDR3 region has the DNA TGCGCCAGCAGCCAAGGGCAGCAAGTACCAGAGGGCCAGTACTTC.

This clone came up once. V is TRBV29-1 and J is TRBJ2-2; 7 bases agree with TRBD1. This CDR3 contains 13 residues. Looked up from germline, CDR1 is SQVTM and CDR2 is ANQGSEA. The ends lost 7 bases at V and 1 base at J; junction bases unmatched: 3. The CDR3 nucleotides read TGCAGCGCCGGGACAGTGAACACCGGGGAGCTGTTTTTT. Protein product: CSAGTVNTGELFF.

This chain uses TRBV4-1 with TRBJ1-6, with a tentative D call TRBD1 (6 bases). The V and J ends lost 2 bases and 0 bases respectively, with 11 bases between them. From germline, CDR1 is MGHRA and CDR2 YSYEKL. This CDR3 contains 17 residues. The chain's CDR3 is CASSQSTGSSYNSPLHF. In nucleotides, the CDR3 is TGCGCCAGCAGCCAATCTACAGGGAGCTCCTATAATTCACCCCTCCACTTT.

CDR3 region: CASSSRLNSNTEAFF. The CDR3 nucleotides read TGTGCCAGCAGTTCAAGACTGAATTCGAACACTGAAGCTTTCTTT. The chain joins TRBV27 to TRBJ1-1; D is unresolved. Germline values: CDR1 MNHEY, CDR2 SMNVEV (reference sequence). V lost 4 bases to trimming and J lost 1 base, with 13 bases between them. This CDR3 contains 15 residues.

This chain uses TRBV5-4 with TRBJ2-5, with D possibly TRBD1 on 5 matching bases. The CDR3 has 14 residues. Germline-derived CDR1 and CDR2 are SGHNT and YYREEE (reference sequence). The V end was cut by 10 bases, the J end by 7 bases, with 23 bases between. The CDR3, as DNA: TGTGCCTTTCGAAACTTCCAGGGTTGGGTGACCCAGTACTTC. It translates to CAFRNFQGWVTQYF.

This chain links TRBV7-9 with TRBJ1-1; a weak D match, TRBD1 (6 bases). Germline loops: CDR1 SEHNR, CDR2 FQNEAQ (reference sequence). This CDR3 has 13 amino acids. Trimming shortened V by 6 bases and J by 0 bases, and 8 bases separated the two germline ends. The CDR3 loop reads CASRGGMNTEAFF. In nucleotides, the CDR3 is TGTGCCAGCAGAGGGGGAATGAACACTGAAGCTTTCTTT. The full variable domain, with the rest looked up from reference TRBV7-9 and TRBJ1-1, is DTGVSQNPRHKITKRGQNVTFRCDPISEHNRLYWYRQTLGQGPEFLTYFQNEAQLEKSRLLSDRFSAERPKGSFSTLEIQRTEQGDSAMYLCASRGGMNTEAFFGQGTRLTVV.

The chain uses TRBV7-9 and TRBJ2-5; 12 positions match TRBD2. The CDR3 runs to 16 residues. V trimming: 4 bases; J trimming: 3 bases; junction bases outside the gene matches: 6. Per germline, CDR1 SEHNR and CDR2 FQNEAQ (reference sequence). The CDR3 DNA is TGTGCCAGCAGCTCCACTAGCGGGGGGCAAGAAGAGACCCAGTACTTC. Translating it yields CASSSTSGGQEETQYF.

This rearrangement joins TRBV9 to TRBJ1-1; TRBD1 aligns across 8 bases. The CDR3 extends over 15 amino acids. Germline trimming cut 3 bases from V and 1 base from J; bases unmatched to any gene: 5. The germline V gene has CDR1 SGDLS and CDR2 YYNGEE. DNA for the CDR3: TGTGCCAGCAGCGAGACCGGACAGGGGAACACTGAAGCTTTCTTT. It translates to CASSETGQGNTEAFF.

In nucleotides, the CDR3 is TGCGCCAGCAGCCAAGGCGGGACAGACTACGAGCAGTACTTC. It translates to CASSQGGTDYEQYF. The chain links TRBV4-1 to TRBJ2-7; D is perhaps TRBD1 (7 bases). V dropped 1 base and J dropped 3 bases, with 10 bases sitting between them. The CDR3 has 14 residues. In germline, CDR1 is MGHRA, CDR2 YSYEKL.

This rearrangement joins TRBV28 to TRBJ2-7, with D unclear. There are 13 residues in the CDR3. V lost 6 bases and J lost 1, with 10 bases in between. Germline CDR1 is MDHEN and CDR2 is SYDVKM. The DNA for the CDR3 is TGTGCCAGCAGCTCCCTATGGTCCTACGAGCAGTACTTC. Residues: CASSSLWSYEQYF.

The V call is TRBV4-1, the J call TRBJ1-5, with no clear D. From germline, CDR1 is MGHRA and CDR2 YSYEKL. Between the trimmed V and J ends, which lost 5 bases and 2 bases, there was a span of 16 bases. The CDR3 runs to 16 residues. CDR3 sequence (DNA): TGCGCCAGCAGCGCTCCGACGGCAGGCGGCAATCAGCCCCAGCATTTT. Translation: CASSAPTAGGNQPQHF.

This clone was picked up a small number of times. The V gene is TRBV5-1, the J gene TRBJ1-6, with 8 bases that match TRBD1. The junction had 8 bases not matched to a gene; V was cut back by 4 bases and J by 2 bases. This CDR3 is built from 17 residues. CDR1 and CDR2 (germline): SGHRS, YFSETQ. CDR3 sequence (DNA): TGCGCCAGCAGCACGACAGGGGCAGTGACCTATAATTCACCCCTCCACTTT. It codes for CASSTTGAVTYNSPLHF.

This clone has just one count. The chain combines TRBV25-1 with TRBJ2-1, with 9 positions matching TRBD2. With 4 bases clipped from V and 5 bases from J, the junction kept 9 bases outside the gene matches. The germline V gene encodes CDR1 MGHDK and CDR2 SYGVNS. The CDR3 covers 16 residues. In DNA form, the CDR3 reads TGTGCCAGCAGTGGCTCACGCGGGGGGGTTCACAATGAGCAGTTCTTC. Translating it yields CASSGSRGGVHNEQFF.

V is TRBV29-1 and J is TRBJ2-1; 7 bases are a match to TRBD1. The V and J ends lost 5 bases and 6 bases, in that order; junction bases with no gene match: 7. In germline, CDR1 is SQVTM, CDR2 ANQGSEA. The CDR3 has 13 residues. In DNA, the CDR3 is TGCAGCGTTCGAGGGGGCCGGGGCAATGAGCAGTTCTTC. As protein: CSVRGGRGNEQFF.

This sequence joins TRBV18 and TRBJ1-1; D is ambiguous. The CDR3 length is 16 residues. Germline lookup yields CDR1 KGHSH and CDR2 LQKENI. Trimming pared 5 bases from V and 0 bases from J, leaving 16 bases between. The CDR3 sequence: CASSVAKGLVNTEAFF. The CDR3 bases are TGTGCCAGCTCAGTAGCGAAGGGTCTGGTGAACACTGAAGCTTTCTTT.